Listed below are T cell receptor beta chains from one sample, sequenced in a study of T cells in Graves' hyperthyroidism and ophthalmopathy. From the multiplex PCR reads, TCRdb called clonotypes with MiXCR, one entry per CDR3 protein. The sample shows roughly 660,000 distinct CDR3 sequences, 15% to 20% of them seen only once. Sequencing was done on a sample of blood. Receptors originate from a man aged 50 or older with Graves' hyperthyroidism. The CDR3 runs from the conserved cysteine through the conserved F or W. D genes are given only for firm matches. Only part of the rows carry a size: once, few, many, or a class if the clone is expanded.

size: many
V: TRBV24-1
D: TRBD1
J: TRBJ2-3
CDR3: CATSDTGTGRTDTQYF
DNA: TGTGCCACCAGTGACACCGGGACAGGGCGCACAGATACGCAGTATTTT

size: few
V: TRBV24-1
D: -
J: TRBJ2-1
CDR3: CATMGVNGGDEQFF
DNA: TGTGCCACCATGGGGGTAAATGGCGGCGATGAGCAGTTCTTC

size: many
V: TRBV27
D: TRBD2
J: TRBJ2-3
CDR3: CASSFWSGRQYF
DNA: TGTGCCAGCAGTTTTTGGAGCGGGAGGCAGTATTTT

size: many
V: TRBV5-1
D: -
J: TRBJ2-1
CDR3: CASNAGTLYNEQFF
DNA: TGCGCCAGTAATGCCGGGACTTTATACAATGAGCAGTTCTTC

size: many
V: TRBV10-1
D: TRBD2
J: TRBJ2-1
CDR3: CASSDDGLAGNEQFF
DNA: TGCGCCAGCAGTGACGATGGGCTAGCGGGAAATGAGCAGTTCTTC

size: -
V: TRBV20-1
D: TRBD1
J: TRBJ2-7
CDR3: CSAREARGLDEQYF
DNA: TGCAGTGCTAGAGAGGCCAGGGGGTTGGACGAGCAGTACTTC

size: few
V: TRBV6-2/TRBV6-3
D: -
J: TRBJ2-7
CDR3: CASSYSQVNPYEQYF
DNA: TGTGCCAGCAGTTACTCCCAGGTTAATCCCTACGAGCAGTACTTC

size: -
V: TRBV30
D: -
J: TRBJ1-3
CDR3: CAWTGNGIGSRFLGGNTIYF
DNA: TGTGCCTGGACTGGCAATGGGATCGGGAGCCGTTTTTTAGGTGGAAACACCATATATTTT

size: -
V: TRBV29-1
D: -
J: TRBJ2-6
CDR3: CSVEEEGFAGANVLTF
DNA: TGCAGCGTTGAAGAAGAGGGATTCGCTGGGGCCAACGTCCTGACTTTC

size: -
V: TRBV3-1
D: TRBD2
J: TRBJ2-7
CDR3: CASSLSTGTSGRSFAYEQYF
DNA: TGTGCCAGCAGCCTATCTACCGGGACTAGCGGGAGGTCGTTCGCCTACGAGCAGTACTTC

size: many
V: TRBV5-1
D: -
J: TRBJ2-7
CDR3: CASSFEGSSYEQYF
DNA: TGCGCCAGCAGCTTCGAGGGTAGCTCCTACGAGCAGTACTTC

size: many
V: TRBV30
D: -
J: TRBJ1-6
CDR3: CAWSGGWRDNSPLHF
DNA: TGTGCCTGGAGTGGCGGCTGGAGAGATAATTCACCCCTCCACTTT

size: once
V: TRBV6-5
D: -
J: TRBJ1-2
CDR3: CASSSHRLYGDNYGYTF
DNA: TGTGCCAGCAGTTCCCACAGGTTATATGGGGATAACTATGGCTACACCTTC

size: many
V: TRBV28
D: -
J: TRBJ2-5
CDR3: CASSAMGVGQETQYF
DNA: TGTGCCAGCAGTGCTATGGGGGTCGGACAAGAGACCCAGTACTTC

size: many
V: TRBV6-2/TRBV6-3
D: -
J: TRBJ1-1
CDR3: CASISRDNTEAFF
DNA: TGTGCCAGCATCTCTAGGGATAACACTGAAGCTTTCTTT

size: -
V: TRBV5-1
D: TRBD1
J: TRBJ2-7
CDR3: CASSTGQAAYEQYF
DNA: TGCGCCAGCAGCACGGGACAGGCGGCCTACGAGCAGTACTTC

size: -
V: TRBV9
D: -
J: TRBJ2-2
CDR3: CASSLSQGYIGELFF
DNA: TGTGCCAGCAGCCTCTCACAGGGATATATCGGGGAGCTGTTTTTT

size: many
V: TRBV7-2
D: -
J: TRBJ1-5
CDR3: CASSFSIRGNQPQHF
DNA: TGTGCCAGCAGCTTCAGTATTCGGGGGAATCAGCCCCAGCATTTT

size: -
V: TRBV7-2
D: TRBD1
J: TRBJ1-1
CDR3: CASSVGQGFIFLNTEAFF
DNA: TGTGCCAGCAGCGTCGGACAGGGTTTTATTTTTTTAAACACTGAAGCTTTCTTT

size: -
V: TRBV6-1
D: TRBD2
J: TRBJ2-7
CDR3: CASLSTSGSSEQYF
DNA: TGTGCCAGCCTTTCTACTAGCGGGAGCAGCGAGCAGTACTTC

size: many
V: TRBV28
D: TRBD1
J: TRBJ2-7
CDR3: CASSHRQGAYEQYF
DNA: TGTGCCAGCAGTCACAGACAGGGGGCCTACGAGCAGTACTTC

size: -
V: TRBV18
D: -
J: TRBJ2-1
CDR3: CASSPPNRSYNEQFF
DNA: TGTGCCAGCTCACCACCCAATAGGTCCTACAATGAGCAGTTCTTC

size: many
V: TRBV5-1
D: -
J: TRBJ2-1
CDR3: CASSADPAIEQFF
DNA: TGCGCCAGCAGCGCGGACCCGGCCATTGAGCAGTTCTTC

size: -
V: TRBV6-2/TRBV6-3
D: -
J: TRBJ1-6
CDR3: CASKDRNSPLHF
DNA: TGTGCCAGCAAGGACCGAAATTCACCCCTCCACTTT

size: many
V: TRBV6-1
D: TRBD1
J: TRBJ1-4
CDR3: CASSRQGNEKLFF
DNA: TGTGCCAGCAGTAGACAGGGGAATGAAAAACTGTTTTTT

size: -
V: TRBV6-4
D: TRBD2
J: TRBJ2-2
CDR3: CASSDSGRALSGGLFF
DNA: TGTGCCAGCAGTGATAGCGGGAGGGCCTTGTCCGGGGGGCTGTTTTTT

size: many
V: TRBV28
D: TRBD1
J: TRBJ1-4
CDR3: CASNLQGAGNEKLFF
DNA: TGTGCCAGCAACCTACAGGGGGCGGGTAATGAAAAACTGTTTTTT

size: -
V: TRBV3-1
D: TRBD1
J: TRBJ2-2
CDR3: CASSQGPPGQMNTGELFF
DNA: TGTGCCAGCAGCCAAGGCCCTCCGGGACAGATGAACACCGGGGAGCTGTTTTTT

size: -
V: TRBV7-9
D: -
J: TRBJ1-1
CDR3: CASLPEWMGTEAFF
DNA: TGTGCCAGCCTCCCGGAGTGGATGGGCACTGAAGCTTTCTTT

size: many
V: TRBV12-3/TRBV12-4
D: -
J: TRBJ2-7
CDR3: CASSYIAGAGQITREQYF
DNA: TGTGCCAGCAGTTACATCGCGGGCGCGGGACAGATTACGCGGGAGCAGTACTTC

size: -
V: TRBV20-1
D: TRBD1
J: TRBJ1-1
CDR3: CSARGGSGTGDGGTEAFF
DNA: TGCAGTGCTAGGGGGGGTTCCGGGACAGGGGATGGGGGCACTGAAGCTTTCTTT

size: few
V: TRBV10-3
D: TRBD1
J: TRBJ2-7
CDR3: CAIRDREDYEQYF
DNA: TGTGCCATCAGGGACAGGGAGGACTACGAGCAGTACTTC

size: many
V: TRBV28
D: -
J: TRBJ2-2
CDR3: CASSSLDTYTGELFF
DNA: TGTGCCAGCAGTTCCTTAGACACCTACACCGGGGAGCTGTTTTTT

size: many
V: TRBV6-6
D: -
J: TRBJ2-7
CDR3: CASSYSTGEQYF
DNA: TGTGCCAGCAGTTACTCGACGGGCGAGCAGTACTTC

size: -
V: TRBV15
D: -
J: TRBJ2-7
CDR3: CATSPIRHYEQYF
DNA: TGTGCCACCAGCCCCATACGGCACTACGAGCAGTACTTC

size: few
V: TRBV28
D: -
J: TRBJ2-4
CDR3: CASSLGIPVQYF
DNA: TGTGCCAGCAGTTTAGGGATACCGGTTCAGTACTTC

size: many
V: TRBV19
D: -
J: TRBJ1-1
CDR3: CASSIPGQAYPEAFF
DNA: TGTGCCAGTAGTATTCCGGGACAAGCGTACCCTGAAGCTTTCTTT

size: many
V: TRBV30
D: -
J: TRBJ2-1
CDR3: CAWSRSSVQFF
DNA: TGTGCCTGGAGTCGATCTAGCGTCCAGTTCTTC

size: many
V: TRBV27
D: TRBD1
J: TRBJ1-6
CDR3: CASSSLTTGGYSPLHF
DNA: TGTGCCAGCAGTTCCCTCACGACAGGGGGGTACTCACCCCTCCACTTT

size: many
V: TRBV2
D: -
J: TRBJ2-7
CDR3: CASSKGQPSYEQYF
DNA: TGTGCCAGCAGCAAAGGACAGCCCTCCTACGAGCAGTACTTC

size: many
V: TRBV11-2
D: -
J: TRBJ2-2
CDR3: CASSPMMSTAGELFF
DNA: TGTGCCAGCAGCCCCATGATGAGTACAGCCGGGGAGCTGTTTTTT

size: -
V: TRBV27
D: -
J: TRBJ2-1
CDR3: CASSPISTSRGNYNEQFF
DNA: TGTGCCAGCAGTCCTATATCGACTAGCAGGGGAAACTACAACGAGCAGTTCTTC

size: -
V: TRBV12-3/TRBV12-4
D: -
J: TRBJ1-1
CDR3: CASRGGGHTEVFF
DNA: TGTGCCAGCAGAGGTGGGGGACATACTGAAGTTTTCTTT

size: many
V: TRBV12-3/TRBV12-4
D: TRBD1
J: TRBJ2-7
CDR3: CASGGTGPPYEQYF
DNA: TGTGCCAGCGGAGGGACAGGACCCCCCTACGAGCAGTACTTC

size: many
V: TRBV28
D: TRBD1
J: TRBJ1-5
CDR3: CASSLSTGVGNQPQHF
DNA: TGTGCCAGCAGTTTATCGACAGGGGTTGGCAATCAGCCCCAGCATTTT